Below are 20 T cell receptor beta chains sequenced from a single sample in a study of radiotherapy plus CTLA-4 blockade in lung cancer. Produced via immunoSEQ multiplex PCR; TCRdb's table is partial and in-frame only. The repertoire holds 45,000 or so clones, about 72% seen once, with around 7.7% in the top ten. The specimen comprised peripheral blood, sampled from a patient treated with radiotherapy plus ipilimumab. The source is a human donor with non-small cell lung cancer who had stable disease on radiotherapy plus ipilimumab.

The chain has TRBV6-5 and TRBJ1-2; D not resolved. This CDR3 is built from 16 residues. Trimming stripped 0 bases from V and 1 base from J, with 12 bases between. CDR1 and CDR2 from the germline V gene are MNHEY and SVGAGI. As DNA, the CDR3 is TGTGCCAGCAGTTACTCGACGGCAATAGTTAACTATGGCTACACCTTC. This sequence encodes CASSYSTAIVNYGYTF.

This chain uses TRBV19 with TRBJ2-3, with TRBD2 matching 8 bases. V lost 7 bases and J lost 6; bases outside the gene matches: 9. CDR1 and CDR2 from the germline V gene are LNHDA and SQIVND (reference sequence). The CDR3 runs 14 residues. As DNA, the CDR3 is TGTGCCAGTAAGGGACTAGTGAGTTCCGATACGCAGTATTTT. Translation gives CASKGLVSSDTQYF.

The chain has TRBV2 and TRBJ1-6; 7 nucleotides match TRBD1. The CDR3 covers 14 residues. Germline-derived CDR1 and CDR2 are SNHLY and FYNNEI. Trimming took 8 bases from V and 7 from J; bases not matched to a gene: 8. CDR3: CASLTGSGNSPLHF. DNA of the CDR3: TGTGCCAGCTTGACAGGGAGTGGCAATTCACCCCTCCACTTT.

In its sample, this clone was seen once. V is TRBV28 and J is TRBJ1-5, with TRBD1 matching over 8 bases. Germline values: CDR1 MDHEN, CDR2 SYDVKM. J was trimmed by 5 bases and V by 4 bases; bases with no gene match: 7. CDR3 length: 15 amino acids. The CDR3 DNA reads TGTGCCAGCAGTTCTAACAGGGGACAGGATCAGCCCCAGCATTTT. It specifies CASSSNRGQDQPQHF.

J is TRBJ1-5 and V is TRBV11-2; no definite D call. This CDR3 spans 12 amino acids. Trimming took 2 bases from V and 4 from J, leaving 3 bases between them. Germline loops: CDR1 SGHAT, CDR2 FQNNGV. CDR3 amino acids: CASSLQNQPQHF. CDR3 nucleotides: TGTGCCAGCAGCTTACAGAATCAGCCCCAGCATTTT.

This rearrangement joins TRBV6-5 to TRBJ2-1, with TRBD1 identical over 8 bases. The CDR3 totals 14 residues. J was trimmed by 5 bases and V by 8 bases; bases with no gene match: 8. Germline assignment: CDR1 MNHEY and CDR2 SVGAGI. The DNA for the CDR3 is TGTGCCAGCCGATCGACAGGGGCTAACAATGAGCAGTTCTTC. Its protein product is CASRSTGANNEQFF.

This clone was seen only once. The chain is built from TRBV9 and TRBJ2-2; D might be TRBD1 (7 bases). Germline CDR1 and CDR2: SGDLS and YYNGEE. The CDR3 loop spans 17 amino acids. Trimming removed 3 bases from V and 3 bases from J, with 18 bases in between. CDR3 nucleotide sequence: TGTGCCAGCAGCGCCAGACCGGGACAGCGGGACACCGGGGAGCTGTTTTTT. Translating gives CASSARPGQRDTGELFF.

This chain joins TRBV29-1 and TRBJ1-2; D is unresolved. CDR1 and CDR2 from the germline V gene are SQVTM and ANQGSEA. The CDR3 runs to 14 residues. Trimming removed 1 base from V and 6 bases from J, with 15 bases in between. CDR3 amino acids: CSVEGLRGQHGYTF. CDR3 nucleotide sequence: TGCAGCGTTGAAGGTCTGAGAGGGCAGCATGGCTACACCTTC.

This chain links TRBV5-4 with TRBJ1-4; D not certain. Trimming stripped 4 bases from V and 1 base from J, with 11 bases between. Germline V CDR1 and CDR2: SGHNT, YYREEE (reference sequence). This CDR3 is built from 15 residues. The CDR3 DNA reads TGTGCCAGCAGCGGTGAAGGGCTAACTAATGAAAAACTGTTTTTT. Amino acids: CASSGEGLTNEKLFF.

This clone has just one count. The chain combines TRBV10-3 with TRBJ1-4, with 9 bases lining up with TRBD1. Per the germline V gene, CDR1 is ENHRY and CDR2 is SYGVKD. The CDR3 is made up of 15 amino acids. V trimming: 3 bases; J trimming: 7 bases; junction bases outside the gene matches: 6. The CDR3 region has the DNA TGTGCCATCAGTGATCAGGGACAGGGACCTGAAAAACTGTTTTTT. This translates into CAISDQGQGPEKLFF.

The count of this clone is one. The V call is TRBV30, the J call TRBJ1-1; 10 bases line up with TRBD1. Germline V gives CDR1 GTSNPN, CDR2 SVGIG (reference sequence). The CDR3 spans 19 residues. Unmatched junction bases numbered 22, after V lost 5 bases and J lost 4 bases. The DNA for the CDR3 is TGTGCCTGGGGACCCGGGACAGGGGTTCGTATCAAGGGTCCCACTGAAGCTTTCTTT. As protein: CAWGPGTGVRIKGPTEAFF.

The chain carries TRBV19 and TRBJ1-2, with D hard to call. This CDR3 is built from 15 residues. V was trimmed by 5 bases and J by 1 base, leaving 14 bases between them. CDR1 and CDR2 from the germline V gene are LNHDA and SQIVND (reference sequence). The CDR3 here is CASSPSHSFNYGYTF. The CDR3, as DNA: TGTGCCAGTAGTCCCTCCCACAGCTTTAACTATGGCTACACCTTC.

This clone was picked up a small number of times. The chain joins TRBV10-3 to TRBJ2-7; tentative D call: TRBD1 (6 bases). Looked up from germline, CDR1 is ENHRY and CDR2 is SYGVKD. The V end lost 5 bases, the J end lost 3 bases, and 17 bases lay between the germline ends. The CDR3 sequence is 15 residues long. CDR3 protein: CAISPGTRKGYEQYV. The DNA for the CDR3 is TGTGCCATCAGTCCCGGGACAAGAAAGGGCTACGAGCAGTACGTC.

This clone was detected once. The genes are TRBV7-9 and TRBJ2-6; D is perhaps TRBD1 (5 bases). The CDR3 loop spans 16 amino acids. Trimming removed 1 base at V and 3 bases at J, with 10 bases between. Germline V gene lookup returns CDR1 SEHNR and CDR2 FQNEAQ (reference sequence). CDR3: CASSLVREGGANVLTF. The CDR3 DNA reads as TGTGCCAGCAGCTTAGTCAGGGAAGGTGGGGCCAACGTCCTGACTTTC.

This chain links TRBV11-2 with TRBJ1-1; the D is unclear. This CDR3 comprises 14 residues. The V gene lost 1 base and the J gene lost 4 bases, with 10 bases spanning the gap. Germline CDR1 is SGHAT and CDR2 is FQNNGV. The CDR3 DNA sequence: TGTGCCAGCAGCTTAGCCGGGGTCGGCACTGAAGCTTTCTTT. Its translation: CASSLAGVGTEAFF.

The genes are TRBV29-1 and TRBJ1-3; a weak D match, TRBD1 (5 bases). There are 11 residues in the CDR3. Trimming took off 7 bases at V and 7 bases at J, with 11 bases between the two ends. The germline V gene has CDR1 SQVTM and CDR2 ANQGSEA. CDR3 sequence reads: CSGGFGNTIYF. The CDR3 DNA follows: TGCAGCGGGGGGTTCGGCAACACCATATATTTT.

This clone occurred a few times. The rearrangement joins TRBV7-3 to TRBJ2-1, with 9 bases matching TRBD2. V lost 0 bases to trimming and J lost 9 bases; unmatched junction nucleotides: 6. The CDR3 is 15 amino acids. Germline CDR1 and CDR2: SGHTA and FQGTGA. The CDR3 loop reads CASSLTPGLALEQFF. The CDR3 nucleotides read TGTGCCAGCAGCTTAACACCGGGACTAGCTCTTGAGCAGTTCTTC.

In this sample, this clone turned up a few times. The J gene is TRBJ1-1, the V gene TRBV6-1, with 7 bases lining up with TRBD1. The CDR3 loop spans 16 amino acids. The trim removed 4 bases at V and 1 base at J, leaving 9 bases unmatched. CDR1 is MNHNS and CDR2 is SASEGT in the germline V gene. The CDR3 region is CASSVRGFDRNTEAFF. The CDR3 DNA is TGTGCCAGCAGTGTCAGGGGGTTTGACCGGAACACTGAAGCTTTCTTT.

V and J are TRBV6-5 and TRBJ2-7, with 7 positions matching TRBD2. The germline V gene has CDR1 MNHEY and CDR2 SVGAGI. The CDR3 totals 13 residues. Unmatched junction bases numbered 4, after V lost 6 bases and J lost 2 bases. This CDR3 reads CASRGLAAYEQYF. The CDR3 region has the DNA TGTGCCAGCAGAGGTCTAGCGGCCTACGAGCAGTACTTC.

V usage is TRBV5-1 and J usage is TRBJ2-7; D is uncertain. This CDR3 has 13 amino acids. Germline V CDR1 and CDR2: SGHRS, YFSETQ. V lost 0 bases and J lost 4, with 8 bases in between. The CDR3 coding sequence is TGCGCCAGCAGCTTGGGATCGGCTTACGAGCAGTACGTC. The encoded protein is CASSLGSAYEQYV.